This T cell receptor beta chain stems from a study of shared clonotypes between healthy human individuals. The assay was immunoSEQ multiplex PCR, and TCRdb's table has in-frame clones only and misses some. The table has around 2,000,000 clones, 90% to 95% seen once; the top ten hold 0.13%. Trimming at V came to 8 bases and at J to 2 bases, leaving 3 bases not matched to a gene. The CDR3 length is 13 residues. In germline, CDR1 is MNHEY, CDR2 SMNVEV (reference sequence). The specimen sequenced was naive CD4+ T cells sorted from blood. Stated subset: CD45RA+ positively selected. The rearrangement uses TRBV27 and TRBJ2-7; 10 bases agree with TRBD2. The receptor's source is a man aged 18 to 30 in good health. CDR3 sequence (DNA): TGTGCCAGCCAACTAGCGGGGACCTACGAGCAGTACTTC. It encodes CASQLAGTYEQYF.